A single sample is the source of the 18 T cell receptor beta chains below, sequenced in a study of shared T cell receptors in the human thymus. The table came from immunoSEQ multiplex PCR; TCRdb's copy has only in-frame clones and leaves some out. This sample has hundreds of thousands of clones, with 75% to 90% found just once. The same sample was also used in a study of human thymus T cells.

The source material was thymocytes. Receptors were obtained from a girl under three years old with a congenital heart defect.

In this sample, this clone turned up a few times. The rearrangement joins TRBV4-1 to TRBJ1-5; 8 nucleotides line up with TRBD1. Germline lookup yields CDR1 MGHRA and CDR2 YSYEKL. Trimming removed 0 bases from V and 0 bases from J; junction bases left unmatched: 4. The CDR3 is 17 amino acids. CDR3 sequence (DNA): TGCGCCAGCAGCCAAGAAGTGGACAGGGATAGCAATCAGCCCCAGCATTTT. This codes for CASSQEVDRDSNQPQHF.

The CDR3 DNA is TGTGCCAGCAGTTCATCCTCTGGGGCCAACGTCCTGACTTTC. It encodes CASSSSSGANVLTF. The chain joins TRBV6-5 to TRBJ2-6; D remains ambiguous. The V end lost 4 bases, the J end lost 0 bases, and 4 bases lay between the germline ends. The germline CDR1 and CDR2 sequences are MNHEY and SVGAGI. This CDR3 is built from 14 residues.

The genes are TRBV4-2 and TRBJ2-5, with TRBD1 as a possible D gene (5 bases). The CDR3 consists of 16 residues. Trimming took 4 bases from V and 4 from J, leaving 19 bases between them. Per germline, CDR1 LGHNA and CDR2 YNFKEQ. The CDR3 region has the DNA TGTGCCAGCAGCCTAAAGATAGGCAGGGTCCGAGAGACCCAGTACTTC. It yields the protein CASSLKIGRVRETQYF.

DNA of the CDR3: TGCGCCAGCAGCCAAGGGTCAACAGGGCGCGAAAACATTCAGTACTTC. Translated: CASSQGSTGRENIQYF. The gene calls are TRBV4-3 and TRBJ2-4, with a weak D call TRBD1 (6 bases). Trimming removed 1 base from V and 5 bases from J, with 15 bases in between. The germline V gene has CDR1 LGHNA and CDR2 YSLEER. The CDR3 contains 16 residues.

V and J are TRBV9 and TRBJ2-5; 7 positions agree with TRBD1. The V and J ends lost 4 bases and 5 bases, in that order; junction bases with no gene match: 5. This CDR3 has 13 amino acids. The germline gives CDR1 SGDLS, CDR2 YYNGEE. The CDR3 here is CASSSGGWETQYF. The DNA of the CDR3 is TGTGCCAGCAGCTCAGGGGGTTGGGAGACCCAGTACTTC.

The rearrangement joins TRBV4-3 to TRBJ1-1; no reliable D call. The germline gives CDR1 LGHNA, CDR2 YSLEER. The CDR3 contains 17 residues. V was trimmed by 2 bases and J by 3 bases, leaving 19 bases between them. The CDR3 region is CASSQTARLLRHTEAFF. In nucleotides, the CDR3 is TGCGCCAGCAGCCAAACTGCCCGACTTTTACGGCACACTGAAGCTTTCTTT.

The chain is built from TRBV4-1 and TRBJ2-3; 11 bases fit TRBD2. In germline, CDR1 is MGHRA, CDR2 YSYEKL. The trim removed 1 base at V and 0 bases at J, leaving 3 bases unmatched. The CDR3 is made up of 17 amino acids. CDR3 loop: CASSQGSGRESTDTQYF. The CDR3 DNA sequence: TGCGCCAGCAGCCAAGGTAGCGGGAGGGAAAGCACAGATACGCAGTATTTT.

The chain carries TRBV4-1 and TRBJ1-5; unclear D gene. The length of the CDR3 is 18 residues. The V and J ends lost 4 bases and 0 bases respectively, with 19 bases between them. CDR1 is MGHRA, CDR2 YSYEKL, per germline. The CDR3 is CASSRHSIDPNSNQPQHF. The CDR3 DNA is TGCGCCAGCAGCCGACACTCTATAGACCCGAATAGCAATCAGCCCCAGCATTTT.

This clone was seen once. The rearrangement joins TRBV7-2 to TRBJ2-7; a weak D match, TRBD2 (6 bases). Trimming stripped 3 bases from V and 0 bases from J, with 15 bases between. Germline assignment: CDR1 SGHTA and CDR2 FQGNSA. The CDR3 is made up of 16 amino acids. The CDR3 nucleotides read TGTGCCAGCAGCTTCTCACTAGCCCTCTCCTCCTACGAGCAGTACTTC. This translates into CASSFSLALSSYEQYF.

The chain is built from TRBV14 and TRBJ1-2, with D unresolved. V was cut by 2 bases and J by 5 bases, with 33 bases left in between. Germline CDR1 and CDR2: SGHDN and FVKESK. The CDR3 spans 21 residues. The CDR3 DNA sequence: TGTGCCAGCAGCCAATCAGGAGGCGGTCGGGTTCAAGTGGGGATACTATATGGCTACACCTTC. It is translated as CASSQSGGGRVQVGILYGYTF.

The CDR3 nucleotides read TGTGCCAGCAGCTCCTGGCCCGGGACAGGGGGCGCGGTAGTCGACGAGCAGTACTTC. Protein product: CASSSWPGTGGAVVDEQYF. The chain carries TRBV7-2 and TRBJ2-7, with 12 positions matching TRBD1. In germline, CDR1 is SGHTA, CDR2 FQGNSA. The CDR3 extends over 19 amino acids. V dropped 4 bases and J dropped 5; count of bases not matched to a gene: 18.

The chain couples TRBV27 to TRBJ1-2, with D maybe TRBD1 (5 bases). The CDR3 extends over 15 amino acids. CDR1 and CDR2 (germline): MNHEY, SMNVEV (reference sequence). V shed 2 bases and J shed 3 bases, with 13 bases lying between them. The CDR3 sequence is CASSLGAREDYGYTF. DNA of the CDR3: TGTGCCAGCAGTTTAGGGGCCAGGGAGGACTATGGCTACACCTTC.

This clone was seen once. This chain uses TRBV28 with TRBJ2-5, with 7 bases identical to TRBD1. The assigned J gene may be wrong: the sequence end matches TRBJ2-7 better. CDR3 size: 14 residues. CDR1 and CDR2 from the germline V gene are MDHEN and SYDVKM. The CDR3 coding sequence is TGTGCCAGCAGCATACAGGGGATTGGCTACGAGCAGTACTTC. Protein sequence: CASSIQGIGYEQYF.

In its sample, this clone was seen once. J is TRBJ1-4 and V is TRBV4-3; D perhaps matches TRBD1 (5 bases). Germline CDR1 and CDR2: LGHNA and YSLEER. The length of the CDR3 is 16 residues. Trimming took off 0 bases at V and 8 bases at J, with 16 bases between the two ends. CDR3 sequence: CASSQDGAGKGEKLFF. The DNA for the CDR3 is TGCGCCAGCAGCCAAGATGGGGCAGGGAAGGGAGAAAAACTGTTTTTT.

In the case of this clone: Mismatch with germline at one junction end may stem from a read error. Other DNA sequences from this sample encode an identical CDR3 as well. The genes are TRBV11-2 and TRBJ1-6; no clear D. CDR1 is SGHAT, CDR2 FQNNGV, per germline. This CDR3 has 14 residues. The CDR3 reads CASSSSSYNSPLHF. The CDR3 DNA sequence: TGTGCCAGCAGCTCAAGCTCCTATAATTCCCCCCTCCACTTT.

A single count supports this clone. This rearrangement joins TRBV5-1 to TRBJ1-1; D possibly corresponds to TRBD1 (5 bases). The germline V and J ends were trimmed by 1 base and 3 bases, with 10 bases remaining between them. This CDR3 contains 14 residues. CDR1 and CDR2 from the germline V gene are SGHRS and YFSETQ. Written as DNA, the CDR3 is TGCGCCAGCAGCTTGAAGGGGTCCGACACTGAAGCTTTCTTT. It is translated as CASSLKGSDTEAFF.

CDR3 protein: CADRHLFNQPQHF. CDR3 bases: TGTGCCGACCGACACCTCTTCAATCAGCCCCAGCATTTT. This chain links TRBV5-8 with TRBJ1-5, with D unclear. Germline V gene lookup returns CDR1 SGHTS and CDR2 YDEGEE. V was clipped by 10 bases and J by 3 bases, with 14 bases between them. The CDR3 spans 13 residues.

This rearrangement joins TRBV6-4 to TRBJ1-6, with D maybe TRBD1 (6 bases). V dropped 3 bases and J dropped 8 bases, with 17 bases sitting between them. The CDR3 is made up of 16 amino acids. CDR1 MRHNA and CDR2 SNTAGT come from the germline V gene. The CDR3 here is CASSEFPIGGHSPLHF. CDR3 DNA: TGTGCCAGCAGTGAATTTCCGATCGGGGGGCATTCACCCCTCCACTTT.